A single sample gave rise to the 27 T cell receptor beta chains below, sequenced in a study of CD8 T cells in ankylosing spondylitis. TCRdb redid the calling of the 5' RACE reads with MiXCR, one entry per CDR3 protein. Counted here are 200,000 to 250,000 distinct CDR3 sequences, approximately 24% occurring once; the ten biggest clones make up 6.6%. Source material: blood, either unsorted or a sorted T cell fraction (not recorded which). Source of these receptors: a male donor with ankylosing spondylitis or in good health (not recorded which).

The chain has TRBV20-1 and TRBJ1-2; 11 nucleotides align to TRBD1. The CDR3 runs 13 residues. The ends lost 7 bases at V and 4 bases at J; junction bases unmatched: 5. Germline lookup yields CDR1 DFQATT and CDR2 SNEGSKA (reference sequence). CDR3 coding DNA: TGCAGTGTTAGGGACAGGGGGAGCTATGGCTACACCTTC. It encodes CSVRDRGSYGYTF.

This clonotype has a count of ten or more. The genes are TRBV29-1 and TRBJ2-5; D possibly corresponds to TRBD2 (5 bases). V gave up 3 bases and J gave up 5 bases, with 13 bases separating them. This CDR3 is 13 amino acids long. Germline assignment: CDR1 SQVTM and CDR2 ANQGSEA. The CDR3 region is CSVDRETVETQYF. The CDR3 DNA reads as TGCAGCGTTGATAGGGAGACCGTGGAGACCCAGTACTTC.

This clonotype was detected many times. CDR3 loop: CASSSSGVGTGELFF. The CDR3 DNA reads as TGTGCCAGCAGTTCCTCGGGGGTCGGCACCGGGGAGCTGTTTTTT. The gene calls are TRBV6-5 and TRBJ2-2, with D perhaps matching TRBD2 (6 bases). Germline lookup yields CDR1 MNHEY and CDR2 SVGAGI. This CDR3 spans 15 amino acids. V lost 4 bases, J lost 4 bases, and 13 bases lay in between.

CDR3 in DNA: TGTGCCAGCACAACTTACAATGAGCAGTTCTTC. Its translation: CASTTYNEQFF. The rearrangement links TRBV12-3 or TRBV12-4 to TRBJ2-1, with D hard to call. V lost 7 bases, J lost 4 bases, and 5 bases lay in between. The CDR3 contains 11 residues.

This chain uses TRBV20-1 with TRBJ2-3, with 9 bases matching TRBD1. V gave up 2 bases and J gave up 4 bases; unmatched junction bases: 7. Germline V lookup: CDR1 DFQATT, CDR2 SNEGSKA (reference sequence). This CDR3 comprises 15 residues. DNA of the CDR3: TGCAGTGCTAGACGTCCCGGGACAGGGCCAGATACGCAGTATTTT. This codes for CSARRPGTGPDTQYF.

V is TRBV18 and J is TRBJ2-3; tentatively, D is TRBD1 or TRBD2 (5 bases each). This CDR3 region has 14 residues. CDR1 is KGHSH and CDR2 is LQKENI in the germline V gene. The V and J ends lost 3 bases and 4 bases respectively, with 11 bases between them. Here the CDR3 reads CASSPRDAADTQYF. For the CDR3, the DNA is TGTGCCAGCTCACCCCGGGACGCCGCAGATACGCAGTATTTT.

The CDR3 nucleotides are TGCAGTGCTATTTCGGCAGAACCAAACTACGAGCAGTACTTC. It is translated as CSAISAEPNYEQYF. V usage is TRBV20-1 and J usage is TRBJ2-7; D remains unclear. This CDR3 has 14 residues. Germline V CDR1 and CDR2: DFQATT, SNEGSKA (reference sequence). V dropped 4 bases and J dropped 3 bases, with 16 bases sitting between them.

This clonotype was detected ten times or more. The chain is built from TRBV29-1 and TRBJ2-7; D ambiguous. From germline, CDR1 is SQVTM and CDR2 ANQGSEA. The CDR3 is 12 residues long. Trimming stripped 5 bases from V and 1 base from J, with 9 bases between. CDR3 loop: CSVIVESYEQYF. The DNA for the CDR3 is TGCAGCGTTATCGTCGAGTCCTACGAGCAGTACTTC.

This clonotype was seen at least ten times. V gene TRBV10-3 combines with J gene TRBJ1-4; tentative D call: TRBD1 (6 bases). Deletions cut 5 bases from V and 10 bases from J, with 14 bases between. Germline CDR1 ENHRY, CDR2 SYGVKD. The CDR3 is 13 residues long. Here the CDR3 DNA reads TGTGCCATCAGTCCGGACAGTTCCGGAAAACTGTTTTTT. Amino acids: CAISPDSSGKLFF.

The V and J genes are TRBV20-1 and TRBJ2-3, with TRBD2 matching 8 bases. Per the germline V gene, CDR1 is DFQATT and CDR2 is SNEGSKA (reference sequence). V dropped 3 bases and J dropped 0; count of bases not matched to a gene: 2. CDR3 size: 14 residues. In DNA form, the CDR3 reads TGCAGTGCTAGCCCTAGCGGGAGCACAGATACGCAGTATTTT. Its protein product is CSASPSGSTDTQYF.

This clonotype was seen ten or more times. V usage is TRBV5-6 and J usage is TRBJ1-6; the match to TRBD1 covers 9 bases. There are 17 residues in the CDR3. Germline V gene sequence: CDR1 SGHDT, CDR2 YYEEEE. Trimming removed 4 bases from V and 5 bases from J; junction bases left unmatched: 10. DNA for the CDR3: TGTGCCAGCAGCCGCCGCCCGGGACAGGGAAATAATTCACCCCTCCACTTT. Amino acids: CASSRRPGQGNNSPLHF.

In this sample, this clonotype turned up many times. The genes are TRBV25-1 and TRBJ2-4; no firm D call. Germline CDR1 and CDR2: MGHDK and SYGVNS. The V end was cut by 5 bases, the J end by 0 bases, with 14 bases between. The CDR3 loop spans 16 amino acids. CDR3: CASSPGPGVAKNIQYF. In DNA form, the CDR3 reads TGTGCCAGCAGTCCCGGACCTGGGGTAGCCAAAAACATTCAGTACTTC.

At least ten counts were recorded for this clonotype. V is TRBV9 and J is TRBJ2-7; TRBD2 aligns across 10 bases. The CDR3 is 15 amino acids. Germline-derived CDR1 and CDR2 are SGDLS and YYNGEE. V lost 3 bases to trimming and J lost 2 bases; unmatched junction nucleotides: 5. CDR3: CASSAGLAVPYEQYF. The CDR3 region has the DNA TGTGCCAGCAGCGCCGGACTAGCGGTTCCCTACGAGCAGTACTTC.

This clonotype was seen ten or more times. The J gene is TRBJ2-5, the V gene TRBV20-1, with 9 positions matching TRBD2. The CDR3 has 15 residues. Germline CDR1 and CDR2: DFQATT and SNEGSKA (reference sequence). With 6 bases clipped from V and 2 bases from J, the junction kept 10 bases outside the gene matches. The chain's CDR3 is CSAPLGSGGQETQYF. In DNA, the CDR3 is TGCAGTGCCCCCCTGGGTAGCGGGGGTCAAGAGACCCAGTACTTC.

This clonotype was counted only a few times. The gene calls are TRBV7-3 and TRBJ2-1, with D possibly matching TRBD1 (7 bases). The germline V gene encodes CDR1 SGHTA and CDR2 FQGTGA. CDR3 size: 11 residues. V was shortened by 5 bases and J by 10 bases, with 9 bases between the two germline ends. The CDR3 DNA reads as TGTGCCAGCAGCCAGGGGGGCGAGCAGTTCTTC. Protein: CASSQGGEQFF.

The CDR3 sequence is CASSDWGAEQYF. The CDR3 bases are TGCGCCAGCAGTGACTGGGGGGCCGAGCAGTACTTC. The V call is TRBV10-2, the J call TRBJ2-7; possibly TRBD1 or TRBD2 for D (6 bases each). The V gene lost 3 bases and the J gene lost 6 bases, with 9 bases spanning the gap. Per germline, CDR1 WSHSY and CDR2 SAAADI. This CDR3 has 12 amino acids.

This clonotype was found many times. The V call is TRBV10-3, the J call TRBJ2-1; D is perhaps TRBD2 (5 bases). V dropped 10 bases and J dropped 6 bases, with 16 bases sitting between them. The CDR3 covers 13 residues. Germline V gives CDR1 ENHRY, CDR2 SYGVKD. CDR3 loop: CATRRRLGNEQFF. The CDR3 nucleotides read TGTGCCACTCGGAGGAGGTTGGGCAATGAGCAGTTCTTC.

The V gene is TRBV5-1, the J gene TRBJ2-7, with 7 bases matching TRBD2. V dropped 3 bases and J dropped 7; count of bases not matched to a gene: 10. The CDR3 length is 14 residues. Germline assignment: CDR1 SGHRS and CDR2 YFSETQ. CDR3: CASSSKRGAGEQYF. The DNA for the CDR3 is TGCGCCAGCAGCTCTAAGCGGGGAGCCGGGGAGCAGTACTTC.

This clonotype has only a few counts. V and J are TRBV5-1 and TRBJ2-5, with TRBD2 identical over 14 bases. CDR1 and CDR2 (germline): SGHRS, YFSETQ. The V gene end was trimmed by 4 bases and the J gene end by 5 bases; junction bases not matched to a gene: 7. The CDR3 sequence is 16 residues long. The CDR3 sequence is CASSPGTSGGLETQYF. The CDR3 bases are TGCGCCAGCAGCCCTGGGACTAGCGGGGGCTTGGAGACCCAGTACTTC.

There are many counts of this clonotype. The DNA of the CDR3 is TGCAGTGCTAGAGACGTGGGTTGGAAAGAGACCCAGTACTTC. It yields the protein CSARDVGWKETQYF. The chain carries TRBV20-1 and TRBJ2-5; the D is unclear. Germline loops: CDR1 DFQATT, CDR2 SNEGSKA (reference sequence). V was shortened by 0 bases and J by 3 bases, with 11 bases between the two germline ends. The CDR3 runs to 14 residues.

This clonotype was counted between two and nine times. The V gene is TRBV29-1, the J gene TRBJ2-1; 12 bases are a match to TRBD2. V was pared by 7 bases and J by 5 bases, with 9 bases of the junction left unmatched. This CDR3 has 15 amino acids. Looked up from germline, CDR1 is SQVTM and CDR2 is ANQGSEA. CDR3 amino acids: CSGRGSSGRDNEQFF. The CDR3 DNA follows: TGCAGCGGAAGAGGGTCTAGCGGGAGGGACAATGAGCAGTTCTTC.

The chain has TRBV12-3 or TRBV12-4 and TRBJ2-1, with TRBD2 matching 8 bases. The CDR3 consists of 15 residues. The V segment lost 3 bases and the J segment 8 bases; nucleotides outside the gene matches: 9. The CDR3 spells CASSLIAGSVYEQFF. CDR3 nucleotides: TGTGCCAGCAGTTTGATAGCGGGATCTGTATATGAGCAGTTCTTC.

In this sample, this clonotype turned up a few times. The V call is TRBV5-1, the J call TRBJ2-7, with 7 bases fitting TRBD1. Germline V CDR1 and CDR2: SGHRS, YFSETQ. The CDR3 length is 15 residues. V shed 2 bases and J 5 bases; nucleotides not matched to a gene: 10. Written as DNA, the CDR3 is TGCGCCAGCAGCTTCATGACAGGGAGCCTGAACGAGCAGTACTTC. Translated, it gives CASSFMTGSLNEQYF.

At least ten counts were recorded for this clonotype. The chain combines TRBV6-2 or TRBV6-3 with TRBJ2-5; 13 bases match TRBD2. Losses at the gene ends were 5 bases for V and 5 bases for J; bases not matched to a gene: 5. The germline CDR1 and CDR2 sequences are MNHEY and SVGEGT. CDR3 length: 15 amino acids. CDR3 protein: CASSPGLAGAETQYF. The DNA of the CDR3 is TGTGCCAGCAGTCCCGGACTAGCGGGAGCTGAGACCCAGTACTTC.

The table lists this clonotype with many counts. The chain combines TRBV7-8 with TRBJ2-3; perhaps TRBD2 as D (5 bases). The CDR3 sequence is 14 residues long. Germline V CDR1 and CDR2: SGHVS, FQNEAQ. Trimming removed 5 bases from V and 5 bases from J, with 14 bases in between. CDR3 loop: CASSLDSAVDTQYF. CDR3 coding DNA: TGTGCCAGCAGCCTAGATAGCGCGGTAGATACGCAGTATTTT.

The chain couples TRBV10-3 to TRBJ1-2; no clear D gene. The CDR3 runs to 13 residues. Trimming shortened V by 0 bases and J by 3 bases, and 5 bases separated the two germline ends. Germline V gene sequence: CDR1 ENHRY, CDR2 SYGVKD. The CDR3 DNA sequence: TGTGCCATCAGTGAGTCTAGGGACTATGGCTACACCTTC. As protein: CAISESRDYGYTF.

This clonotype was observed many times. This chain connects TRBV29-1 to TRBJ2-5, with unresolved D. Trimming shortened V by 1 base and J by 3 bases, and 9 bases separated the two germline ends. Germline CDR1 reads SQVTM; CDR2 reads ANQGSEA. The CDR3 is 13 amino acids. The DNA for the CDR3 is TGCAGCGTTGAAGCAGGCCGCAAAGAGACCCAGTACTTC. It yields the protein CSVEAGRKETQYF.